This record covers a single T cell receptor (beta chain). The study based diagnoses on clinical symptoms, serum thyroxine and TRAb, thyroid ultrasound and orbital computed tomography. The CDR3 spans 14 residues. V was trimmed by 0 bases and J by 6 bases, leaving 11 bases between them. Germline assignment: CDR1 WSHSY and CDR2 SAAADI. The data belong to a study of T cells in Graves' hyperthyroidism and ophthalmopathy. The investigators amplified TCR beta CDR3 regions from RNA transcripts. The HTBI primer set drove a first-round RT-PCR of the TCR CDR3. TCRdb called the multiplex PCR reads again in MiXCR, with one record for every CDR3 protein. The sample has approximately 870,000 distinct CDR3 sequences, roughly 40% seen once.

This sequence originates from a young man with Graves' hyperthyroidism. The sequenced material came from blood. V gene TRBV10-2 combines with J gene TRBJ1-1; D unclear. The CDR3 DNA is TGCGCCAGCAGTGAGTCTTCTGTTTTCCCTGAAGCTTTCTTT. It encodes CASSESSVFPEAFF.